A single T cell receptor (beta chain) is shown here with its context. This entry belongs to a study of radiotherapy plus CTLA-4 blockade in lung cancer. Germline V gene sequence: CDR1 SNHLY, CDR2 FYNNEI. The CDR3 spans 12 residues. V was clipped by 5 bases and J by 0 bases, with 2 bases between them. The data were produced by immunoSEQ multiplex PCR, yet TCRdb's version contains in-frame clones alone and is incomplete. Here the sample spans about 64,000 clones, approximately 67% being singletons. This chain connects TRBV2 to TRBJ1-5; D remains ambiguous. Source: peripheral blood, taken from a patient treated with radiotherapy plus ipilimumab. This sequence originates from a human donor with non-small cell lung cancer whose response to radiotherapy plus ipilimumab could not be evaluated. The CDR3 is CASSHSNQPQHF. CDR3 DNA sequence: TGTGCCAGCAGTCATAGCAATCAGCCCCAGCATTTT. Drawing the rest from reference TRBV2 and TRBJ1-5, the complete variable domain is EPEVTQTPSHQVTQMGQEVILRCVPISNHLYFYWYRQILGQKVEFLVSFYNNEISEKSEIFDDQFSVERPDGSNFTLKIRSTKLEDSAMYFCASSHSNQPQHFGDGTRLSIL.